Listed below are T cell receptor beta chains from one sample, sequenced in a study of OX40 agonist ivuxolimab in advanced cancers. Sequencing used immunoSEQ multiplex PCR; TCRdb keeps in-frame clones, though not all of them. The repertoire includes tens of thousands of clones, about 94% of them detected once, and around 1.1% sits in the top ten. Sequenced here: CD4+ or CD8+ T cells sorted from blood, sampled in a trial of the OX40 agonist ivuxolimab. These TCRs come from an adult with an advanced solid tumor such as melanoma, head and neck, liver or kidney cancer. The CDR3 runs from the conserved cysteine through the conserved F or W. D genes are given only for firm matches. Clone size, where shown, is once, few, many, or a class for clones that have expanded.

CATNRGGEQGADTQYF	TGTGCCACGAACAGAGGGGGGGAACAGGGAGCAGATACGCAGTATTTT	TRBV15	-	TRBJ2-3	-
CASRAGVGNIQYF	TGTGCCAGCAGGGCGGGAGTGGGAAACATTCAGTACTTC	TRBV7-2	TRBD2	TRBJ2-4	-
CASSRETGGRTDTQYF	TGCGCCAGCAGCAGAGAGACAGGGGGCCGAACAGATACGCAGTATTTT	TRBV5-1	TRBD1	TRBJ2-3	-
CASSIERGQGGREQFF	TGTGCCAGTAGTATAGAGCGGGGACAGGGGGGACGTGAGCAGTTCTTC	TRBV19	TRBD1	TRBJ2-1	-
CASSLAPGQGYEQYF	TGCGCCAGCAGCTTGGCCCCGGGACAGGGTTACGAGCAGTACTTC	TRBV5-1	TRBD1	TRBJ2-7	once
CASSLDWASGAAKETQYF	TGTGCCAGCAGCTTGGATTGGGCTAGCGGAGCCGCCAAGGAGACCCAGTACTTC	TRBV5-8	TRBD2	TRBJ2-5	-
CASSFSTLTGELFF	TGTGCCAGTAGCTTCTCTACACTCACCGGGGAGCTGTTTTTT	TRBV7-9	-	TRBJ2-2	-
CASKSGDRDRLEAFF	TGTGCCAGCAAATCCGGGGACAGGGATCGCCTAGAAGCTTTCTTT	TRBV6-6	TRBD1	TRBJ1-1	-
CASSPKAREGYEQYF	TGTGCCAGCAGCCCCAAGGCCAGGGAAGGCTACGAGCAGTACTTC	TRBV7-6	-	TRBJ2-7	-
CASNKLFQGREKLFF	TGTGCCAGCAACAAGCTTTTCCAGGGCCGTGAAAAACTGTTTTTT	TRBV5-6	-	TRBJ1-4	-
CASSQVGTNPPGAGRKRNTIYF	TGTGCCAGCAGCCAAGTTGGCACTAACCCGCCGGGGGCTGGGAGGAAAAGAAACACCATATATTTT	TRBV14	-	TRBJ1-3	-
CAWSFYRGPGNTIYF	TGTGCCTGGAGTTTTTACAGGGGTCCTGGAAACACCATATATTTT	TRBV30	TRBD1	TRBJ1-3	-
CASSYSSGRYEQYF	TGTGCCAGCAGTTACTCGAGCGGGAGATACGAGCAGTACTTC	TRBV6-6	TRBD2	TRBJ2-7	-
CASSYSYGANVLTF	TGTGCCAGCAGTTACTCGTACGGGGCCAACGTCCTGACTTTC	TRBV6-5	-	TRBJ2-6	-
CSAYDRYEQYF	TGCAGTGCTTACGACAGGTACGAGCAGTACTTC	TRBV20-1	-	TRBJ2-7	-
CAWEAGLSGNTIYF	TGTGCCTGGGAGGCGGGATTGTCTGGAAACACCATATATTTT	TRBV30	-	TRBJ1-3	-
CASSPANSYEQYF	TGTGCCAGCAGCCCCGCCAACTCCTACGAGCAGTACTTC	TRBV7-2	-	TRBJ2-7	-
CASSLLGEMSQPQHF	TGTGCCAGCAGCTTATTGGGGGAAATGAGTCAGCCCCAGCATTTT	TRBV7-2	-	TRBJ1-5	-
CASRAEGGYTGELFF	TGTGCCAGCAGGGCAGAGGGGGGCTACACCGGGGAGCTGTTTTTT	TRBV2	-	TRBJ2-2	-
CASSQDPGLAGGYNEQFF	TGCGCCAGCAGCCAAGACCCTGGACTAGCGGGTGGGTACAATGAGCAGTTCTTC	TRBV4-3	TRBD2	TRBJ2-1	once
CASNESPGQALGIQYF	TGTGCCAGTAACGAGTCCCCCGGACAAGCCCTAGGCATTCAGTACTTC	TRBV19	-	TRBJ2-4	once
CASSPSGRGDNEQFF	TGTGCCAGCAGCCCCAGCGGGAGAGGTGACAATGAGCAGTTCTTC	TRBV9	TRBD2	TRBJ2-1	-
CASSSGLKNNEQFF	TGTGCCAGCAGTAGCGGCCTAAAAAATAATGAGCAGTTCTTC	TRBV27	-	TRBJ2-1	-
CSAHRSYEQYF	TGCAGTGCTCACAGGAGCTACGAGCAGTACTTC	TRBV20-1	-	TRBJ2-7	-
CASSELVQPQHF	TGTGCCAGCAGTGAATTGGTTCAGCCCCAGCATTTT	TRBV2	-	TRBJ1-5	few
CASRETRGIEKLFF	TGTGCCAGCCGGGAGACCCGGGGGATTGAAAAACTGTTTTTT	TRBV28	-	TRBJ1-4	-
CASSERDSERDTQYF	TGTGCCAGCAGTGAAAGGGACAGCGAGCGGGATACGCAGTATTTT	TRBV2	TRBD1	TRBJ2-3	-
CASSPGTGYGYTF	TGTGCCAGCAGCCCCGGGACAGGCTATGGCTACACCTTC	TRBV14	TRBD1	TRBJ1-2	-
CASSKRGGGTGASNQPQHF	TGTGCCAGCAGTAAAAGAGGAGGAGGGACAGGGGCCAGCAATCAGCCCCAGCATTTT	TRBV28	TRBD1	TRBJ1-5	-
CASTNSTDTQYF	TGTGCCAGCACCAATAGCACAGATACGCAGTATTTT	TRBV5-6	-	TRBJ2-3	-
CASSLGEGTNTEAFF	TGTGCCAGCAGCTTAGGAGAGGGGACGAACACTGAAGCTTTCTTT	TRBV11-3	-	TRBJ1-1	-
CAISEDRGEQYF	TGTGCCATCAGTGAGGACAGGGGCGAGCAGTACTTC	TRBV10-3	TRBD1	TRBJ2-7	-
CASSNLAEQYF	TGTGCCAGCAGCAACTTAGCAGAGCAGTACTTC	TRBV5-8	-	TRBJ2-7	-
CASSEQGTAGNTIYF	TGTGCCAGCAGTGAACAGGGGACTGCTGGAAACACCATATATTTT	TRBV2	-	TRBJ1-3	once
CATPGWREVYEQYF	TGTGCCACCCCAGGCTGGAGGGAGGTCTACGAGCAGTACTTC	TRBV6-4	-	TRBJ2-7	-
CASSEELAGQETQYF	TGTGCCAGCAGCGAGGAACTAGCGGGGCAAGAGACCCAGTACTTC	TRBV2	TRBD2	TRBJ2-5	-
CSARESWEQYF	TGCAGTGCTAGAGAGAGTTGGGAGCAGTACTTC	TRBV20-1	-	TRBJ2-7	-
CASSLDPSGKAYEQYF	TGTGCCAGCAGCTTAGATCCTAGCGGGAAGGCCTACGAGCAGTACTTC	TRBV11-2	TRBD2	TRBJ2-7	-
CASRWVSSSTDTQYF	TGTGCCAGCAGATGGGTAAGCAGCAGCACAGATACGCAGTATTTT	TRBV11-2	-	TRBJ2-3	-
CASSATLAGDSYNEQFF	TGTGCCAGCAGCGCAACGCTAGCGGGAGACTCCTACAATGAGCAGTTCTTC	TRBV11-2	TRBD2	TRBJ2-1	once
CASSYLPKKSNQPQHF	TGTGCCAGCAGTTACCTCCCCAAAAAGAGCAATCAGCCCCAGCATTTT	TRBV6-5	-	TRBJ1-5	-
CASSLYRGRAGVPYEQYF	TGTGCCAGCAGCTTATATCGCGGGAGGGCCGGGGTTCCCTACGAGCAGTACTTC	TRBV7-9	TRBD2	TRBJ2-7	-
CASSIRGQGPAGGEQYF	TGTGCCAGTAGTATACGGGGACAGGGGCCCGCCGGGGGCGAGCAGTACTTC	TRBV19	TRBD1	TRBJ2-7	-
CAWSVSENIQYF	TGTGCCTGGAGTGTATCGGAGAACATTCAGTACTTC	TRBV30	-	TRBJ2-4	-
CASSFRAGGSLYEQYF	TGTGCCAGCAGTTTCCGGGCCGGCGGATCCCTCTACGAGCAGTACTTC	TRBV27	-	TRBJ2-7	-
CASRRGGGELFF	TGTGCCAGCAGACGAGGGGGCGGGGAGCTGTTTTTT	TRBV28	-	TRBJ2-2	once
CASSQSAGTGSGEGGQYF	TGTGCCAGCAGCCAATCCGCCGGGACAGGTAGCGGGGAAGGAGGGCAGTACTTC	TRBV4-2	-	TRBJ2-7	-
CASGTSGIIEQFF	TGTGCCAGCGGGACTAGCGGGATTATTGAGCAGTTCTTC	TRBV11-2	TRBD2	TRBJ2-1	-